This section outlines one TCR beta chain sequence together with its context. No antigen is known for it. The junction departs from the called germline gene at one end, perhaps through a read error. This record comes from a study of T cell responses to AZD1222 COVID-19 vaccine. Produced via immunoSEQ multiplex PCR; TCRdb's table is partial and in-frame only. This sample has some 130,000 clones, with roughly 91% found just once. Overall study results and limits: Clonal diversity was possibly underestimated, and white British individuals and females predominated among donors. Baseline seropositives among AZD1222 recipients totaled only six.

Germline-derived CDR1 and CDR2 are LNHNV and YYDKDF (reference sequence). The CDR3 is 18 amino acids. The receptor comes from an adult who received the AZD1222 COVID-19 vaccine. The rearrangement links TRBV15 to TRBJ1-5; TRBD1 agrees at 8 bases. Sequenced material: peripheral blood, taken 28 days after the second AZD1222 dose. The CDR3 sequence: CATSRDLGARGRKQPQHF. CDR3 coding DNA: TGTGCCACCAGCAGAGATCTGGGAGCCAGGGGGCGCAAACAGCCCCAGCATTTT.